This T cell receptor beta chain was sequenced during a study of blood T cell repertoires in COVID-19. On the study more broadly: PBMCs, B-cell-depleted T cells, or T cells were the source of the cDNA or gDNA that made up the material.

CDR1 and CDR2 from the germline V gene are ENHRY and SYGVKD. This CDR3 comprises 14 residues. V lost 8 bases, J lost 2 bases, and 16 bases lay in between. Method: immunoSEQ multiplex PCR; TCRdb's copy keeps in-frame clones and lacks some. Of approximately 83,000 clones listed, about 85% are singletons. The sequence was obtained from a man aged 45-65 years with acute or convalescent COVID-19. Sequenced: peripheral blood. V usage is TRBV10-3 and J usage is TRBJ2-7; TRBD2 is a possible D gene (6 bases). CDR3 in DNA: TGTGCCATCGGCCAACTAGCTGATACCTACGAGCAGTACTTC. The encoded protein is CAIGQLADTYEQYF.